Described below is a single T cell receptor beta chain sequence and its context. Per the original methods: Reference gene primer amplification gave estimated nucleated cell counts. Sequencing was performed with immunoSEQ multiplex PCR; in TCRdb, only in-frame clones are kept and a portion is missing. V, J and clone size derive from that table, while D and trimming were established from the DNA sequence. The data hold about 260,000 clones, with 88% observed a single time. The data originate from a study of blood T cell repertoires in COVID-19. Study as a whole: Sources were T cells, B-cell-depleted T cells, or PBMCs; the material itself was cDNA or gDNA.

The V end lost 2 bases, the J end lost 2 bases, and 12 bases lay between the germline ends. This CDR3 is built from 15 residues. CDR1 is MNHNS and CDR2 is SASEGT in the germline V gene. Sequenced sample: peripheral blood. The clonotype comes from a human donor in a cohort sampled during active COVID-19. The gene calls are TRBV6-1 and TRBJ2-5; weak D call: TRBD1 (5 bases). The CDR3 nucleotides are TGTGCCAGCAGTGAATGGGCAGGGAAACAAGAGACCCAGTACTTC. It specifies CASSEWAGKQETQYF.